This TCR beta chain originates from a study of T cells in Graves' hyperthyroidism and ophthalmopathy. Study as a whole: Peripheral blood samples were taken at initial diagnosis, prior to any treatment.

About this clonotype: Its antigen is currently unknown.

Study findings and constraints: Clonotypes that were expanded in thyroid above 0.001 mostly appeared in blood too.

RNA transcripts gave rise to amplified TCR beta CDR3 regions. In the first-round RT-PCR of the TCR CDR3, the HTBI primer set was used. One entry per CDR3 protein results from TCRdb running MiXCR on the multiplex PCR reads. The sample carries roughly 360,000 distinct CDR3 sequences, 13% recorded once. CDR1 and CDR2 from the germline V gene are SQVTM and ANQGSEA. The ends were cut back, 7 bases at V and 5 bases at J, with 23 bases in the middle. The length of the CDR3 is 15 residues. Sequenced: blood. The chain recombines TRBV29-1 with TRBJ1-1, with a possible D match to TRBD1 (5 bases). The receptor's source is a young man with Graves' hyperthyroidism that later progressed to Graves' ophthalmopathy. CDR3: CSAPTMTPGGTEAFF. CDR3 in DNA: TGCAGCGCCCCCACGATGACCCCTGGGGGGACTGAAGCTTTCTTT.